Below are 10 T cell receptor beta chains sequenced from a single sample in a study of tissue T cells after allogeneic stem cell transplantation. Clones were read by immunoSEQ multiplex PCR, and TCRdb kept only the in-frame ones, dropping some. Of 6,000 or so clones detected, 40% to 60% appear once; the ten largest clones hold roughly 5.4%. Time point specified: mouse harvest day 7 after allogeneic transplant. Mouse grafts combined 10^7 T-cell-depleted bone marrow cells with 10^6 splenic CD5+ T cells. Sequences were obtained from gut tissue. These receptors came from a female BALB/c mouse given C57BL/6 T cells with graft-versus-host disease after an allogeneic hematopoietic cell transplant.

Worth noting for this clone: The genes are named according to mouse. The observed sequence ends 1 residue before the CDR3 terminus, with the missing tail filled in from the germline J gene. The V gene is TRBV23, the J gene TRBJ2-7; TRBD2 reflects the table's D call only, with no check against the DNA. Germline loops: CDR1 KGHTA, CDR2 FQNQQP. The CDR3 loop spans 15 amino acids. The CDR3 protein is CSSSQSLTGIYEQYF. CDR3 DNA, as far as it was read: TGCTCCAGCAGTCAATCATTGACTGGGATCTATGAACAGTAC.

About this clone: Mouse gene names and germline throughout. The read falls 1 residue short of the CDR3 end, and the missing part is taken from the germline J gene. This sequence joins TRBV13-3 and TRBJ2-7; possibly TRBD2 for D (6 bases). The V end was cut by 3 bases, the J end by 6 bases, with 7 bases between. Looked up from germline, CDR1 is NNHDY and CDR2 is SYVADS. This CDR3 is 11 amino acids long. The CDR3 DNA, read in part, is TGTGCCAGCAGTGCCTGGGGTGAACAGTAC. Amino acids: CASSAWGEQY. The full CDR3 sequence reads CASSAWGEQYF.

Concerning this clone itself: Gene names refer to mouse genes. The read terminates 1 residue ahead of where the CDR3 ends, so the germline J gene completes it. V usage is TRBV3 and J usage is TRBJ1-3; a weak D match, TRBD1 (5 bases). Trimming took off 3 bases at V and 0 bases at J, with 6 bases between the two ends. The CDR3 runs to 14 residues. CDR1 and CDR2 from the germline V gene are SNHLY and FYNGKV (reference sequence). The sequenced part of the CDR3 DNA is TGTGCCAGCAGCTTGGGGGGTTCTGGAAATACGCTCTAT. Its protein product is CASSLGGSGNTLY. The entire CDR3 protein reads CASSLGGSGNTLYF.

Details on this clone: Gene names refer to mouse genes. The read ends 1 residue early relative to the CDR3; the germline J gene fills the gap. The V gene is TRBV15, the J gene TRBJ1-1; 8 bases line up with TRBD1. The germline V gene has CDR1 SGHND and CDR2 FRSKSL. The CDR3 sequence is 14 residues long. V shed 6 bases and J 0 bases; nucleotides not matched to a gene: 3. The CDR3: CASSRGQANTEVFF. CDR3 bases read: TGTGCCAGCAGCCGGGGACAGGCAAACACAGAAGTCTTC.

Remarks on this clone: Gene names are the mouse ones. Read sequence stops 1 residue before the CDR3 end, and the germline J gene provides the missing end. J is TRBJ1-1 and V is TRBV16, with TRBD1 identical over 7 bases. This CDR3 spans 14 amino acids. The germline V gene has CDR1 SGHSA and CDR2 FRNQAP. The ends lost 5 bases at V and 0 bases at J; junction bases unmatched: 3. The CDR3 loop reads CASSRDSANTEVFF. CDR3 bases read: TGTGCAAGCAGCCGGGACAGTGCAAACACAGAAGTCTTC.

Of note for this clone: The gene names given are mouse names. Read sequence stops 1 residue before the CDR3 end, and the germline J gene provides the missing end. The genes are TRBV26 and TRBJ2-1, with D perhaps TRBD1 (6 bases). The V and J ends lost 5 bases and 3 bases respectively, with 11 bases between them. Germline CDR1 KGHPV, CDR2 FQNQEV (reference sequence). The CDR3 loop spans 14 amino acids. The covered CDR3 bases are TGTGCCAGCAGTGCGGGACACCTCTATGCTGAGCAGTTC. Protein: CASSAGHLYAEQF. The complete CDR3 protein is CASSAGHLYAEQFF.

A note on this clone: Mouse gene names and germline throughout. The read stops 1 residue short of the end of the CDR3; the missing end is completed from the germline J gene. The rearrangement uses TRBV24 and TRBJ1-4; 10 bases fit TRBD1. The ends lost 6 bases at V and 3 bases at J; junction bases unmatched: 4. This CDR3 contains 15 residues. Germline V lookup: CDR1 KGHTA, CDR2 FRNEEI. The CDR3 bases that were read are TGTGCCAGCAGCGGGACAGGGGCGGCCAACGAAAGATTATTT. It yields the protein CASSGTGAANERLF. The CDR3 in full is CASSGTGAANERLFF.

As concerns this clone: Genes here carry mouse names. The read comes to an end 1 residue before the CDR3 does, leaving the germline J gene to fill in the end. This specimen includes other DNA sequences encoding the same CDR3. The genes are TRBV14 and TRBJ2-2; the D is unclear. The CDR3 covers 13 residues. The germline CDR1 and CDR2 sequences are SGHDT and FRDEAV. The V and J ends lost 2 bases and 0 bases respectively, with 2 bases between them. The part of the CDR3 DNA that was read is TGTGCCAGCAGTTTGGCAAACACCGGGCAGCTCTAC. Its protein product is CASSLANTGQLY. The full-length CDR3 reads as CASSLANTGQLYF.

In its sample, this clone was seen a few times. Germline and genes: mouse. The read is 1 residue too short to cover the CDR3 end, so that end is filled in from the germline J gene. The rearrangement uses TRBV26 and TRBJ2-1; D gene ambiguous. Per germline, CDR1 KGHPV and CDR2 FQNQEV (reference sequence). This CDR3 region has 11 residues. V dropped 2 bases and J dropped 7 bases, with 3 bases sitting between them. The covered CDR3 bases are TGTGCCAGCAGTCTGGGCGCTGAGCAGTTC. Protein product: CASSLGAEQF. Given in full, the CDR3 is CASSLGAEQFF. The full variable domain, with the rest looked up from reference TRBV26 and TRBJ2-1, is NSKVIQTPRYLVKGQGQKAKMRCIPEKGHPVVFWYQQNKNNEFKFLINFQNQEVLQQIDMTEKRFSAECPSNSPCSLEIQSSEAGDSALYLCASSLGAEQFFGPGTRLTVL.

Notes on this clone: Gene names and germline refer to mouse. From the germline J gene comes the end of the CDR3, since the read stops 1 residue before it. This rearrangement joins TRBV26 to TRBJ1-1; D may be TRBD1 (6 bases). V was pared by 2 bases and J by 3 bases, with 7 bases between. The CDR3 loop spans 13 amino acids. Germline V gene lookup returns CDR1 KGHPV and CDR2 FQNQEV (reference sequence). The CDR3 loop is CASSLGQHTEVFF. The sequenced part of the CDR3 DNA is TGTGCCAGCAGTCTGGGACAGCACACAGAAGTCTTC.